Presented here are 32 T cell receptor beta chains from one specimen sequenced in a study of control samples from healthy donors and cancer patients. Clones were read by immunoSEQ multiplex PCR, and TCRdb kept only the in-frame ones, dropping some. The sample lists 150,000 to 200,000 clones; around 90% were seen once. Sequencing was performed on blood. Source of these receptors: a woman aged 40 to 50 in good health.

This CDR3 reads CASSSRWGQGINSPLHF. The CDR3 bases are TGCGCCAGCAGCTCTAGGTGGGGACAGGGGATAAATTCACCCCTCCACTTT. The chain links TRBV5-1 to TRBJ1-6; 10 nucleotides agree with TRBD1. CDR3 length equals 17 residues. The germline CDR1 and CDR2 sequences are SGHRS and YFSETQ. The J segment lost 7 bases and the V segment lost 3 bases, leaving 10 bases of the junction unmatched.

This chain links TRBV5-1 with TRBJ1-2; the D is unclear. Trimming took 1 base from V and 6 from J, leaving 10 bases between them. The germline gives CDR1 SGHRS, CDR2 YFSETQ. This CDR3 comprises 13 residues. The CDR3 bases are TGCGCCAGCAGCTTGTCCGGGTCTCATGGCTACACCTTC. It specifies CASSLSGSHGYTF. Full variable domain (rest looked up from reference TRBV5-1 and TRBJ1-2): KAGVTQTPRYLIKTRGQQVTLSCSPISGHRSVSWYQQTPGQGLQFLFEYFSETQRNKGNFPGRFSGRQFSNSRSEMNVSTLELGDSALYLCASSLSGSHGYTFGSGTRLTVV.

The chain employs TRBV24-1 and TRBJ1-5; D not resolved. Germline V lookup: CDR1 KGHDR, CDR2 SFDVKD. The CDR3 covers 12 residues. The V end was cut by 9 bases, the J end by 1 base, with 6 bases between. The CDR3 nucleotides are TGTGCCACCTCCCGAAGCAATCAGCCCCAGCATTTT. This codes for CATSRSNQPQHF.

The rearrangement uses TRBV28 and TRBJ1-2; D is unclear. V lost 11 bases and J lost 4, with 11 bases in between. Germline assignment: CDR1 MDHEN and CDR2 SYDVKM. This CDR3 spans 11 amino acids. The CDR3 reads CASSEGYGYTF. The DNA for the CDR3 is TGTGCCTCCTCGGAGGGCTATGGCTACACCTTC.

V gene TRBV4-1 combines with J gene TRBJ2-7; the D gene could be TRBD1 or TRBD2 (6 bases each). Germline CDR1 is MGHRA and CDR2 is YSYEKL. This CDR3 comprises 14 residues. V was cut by 3 bases and J by 6 bases, with 15 bases left in between. CDR3: CASSQSGGRFEQYF. The CDR3 DNA sequence: TGCGCCAGCAGCCAGTCCGGGGGCCGTTTCGAGCAGTACTTC.

The chain couples TRBV4-1 to TRBJ2-1; either TRBD1 or TRBD2 may fit D (5 bases each). CDR1 MGHRA and CDR2 YSYEKL come from the germline V gene. V lost 3 bases, J lost 7 bases, and 10 bases lay in between. The CDR3 contains 13 residues. CDR3 sequence (DNA): TGCGCCAGCAGCCACGCCGGGGCGAATGAGCAGTTCTTC. It codes for CASSHAGANEQFF.

The V call is TRBV29-1, the J call TRBJ1-2; D call uncertain. With 3 bases removed from V and 3 bases from J, the gap between germline ends came to 8 bases. In germline, CDR1 is SQVTM, CDR2 ANQGSEA. The CDR3 length is 12 residues. CDR3 in amino acids: CSVEAAYYGYTF. Here the CDR3 DNA reads TGCAGCGTTGAGGCAGCCTACTATGGCTACACCTTC.

This rearrangement joins TRBV6-5 to TRBJ2-1; 7 positions match TRBD1. V shed 0 bases and J 8 bases; nucleotides not matched to a gene: 4. Germline-derived CDR1 and CDR2 are MNHEY and SVGAGI. The CDR3 runs to 14 residues. CDR3 nucleotide sequence: TGTGCCAGCAGTTACTCACGGACAGGCGATGAGCAGTTCTTC. Protein sequence: CASSYSRTGDEQFF.

This chain links TRBV6-5 with TRBJ1-2, with D maybe TRBD1 (5 bases). This CDR3 contains 13 residues. CDR1 is MNHEY, CDR2 SVGAGI, per germline. With 7 bases removed from V and 8 bases from J, the gap between germline ends came to 17 bases. The CDR3 DNA is TGTGCCAGCACCCATATTGGGGGGAGGGGCTACACCTTC. Translation gives CASTHIGGRGYTF.

This clone was seen only once. The rearrangement joins TRBV2 to TRBJ1-4; unclear D gene. Trimming cost V 6 bases and J 7 bases, with 12 bases left between them. CDR3 length: 13 amino acids. CDR1 is SNHLY and CDR2 is FYNNEI in the germline V gene. The CDR3 coding sequence is TGTGCCAGCAGGGCAAGGCAGGCTGAAAAACTGTTTTTT. The encoded protein is CASRARQAEKLFF.

The chain employs TRBV2 and TRBJ1-2; weak D call: TRBD1 (5 bases). CDR1 is SNHLY, CDR2 FYNNEI, per germline. This CDR3 has 16 amino acids. Trimming pared 2 bases from V and 4 bases from J, leaving 17 bases between. CDR3 loop: CASSELDRDGLYGYTF. CDR3 sequence (DNA): TGTGCCAGCAGTGAATTAGACCGGGACGGCCTCTATGGCTACACCTTC.

The V and J genes are TRBV27 and TRBJ2-1; perhaps D is TRBD1 or TRBD2 (5 bases each). This CDR3 has 12 residues. V lost 1 base and J 9 bases, leaving 7 bases between the germline ends. The germline V gene has CDR1 MNHEY and CDR2 SMNVEV (reference sequence). The CDR3 region is CASSLYGGEQFF. The CDR3 nucleotides read TGTGCCAGCAGTTTATATGGGGGTGAGCAGTTCTTC.

The V and J genes are TRBV28 and TRBJ1-1; 8 bases are shared with TRBD1. The CDR3 is 14 residues long. The V segment lost 6 bases and the J segment 4 bases; nucleotides outside the gene matches: 7. Germline CDR1 and CDR2: MDHEN and SYDVKM. CDR3 loop: CASSPGQGTTEAFF. The CDR3 DNA follows: TGTGCCAGCAGCCCCGGACAGGGTACCACTGAAGCTTTCTTT.

The chain uses TRBV18 and TRBJ1-1; 10 nucleotides line up with TRBD1. In germline, CDR1 is KGHSH, CDR2 LQKENI. The CDR3 runs 14 residues. V gave up 6 bases and J gave up 11 bases; unmatched junction bases: 12. CDR3 sequence: CASSADRGHVGAFF. The CDR3 coding sequence is TGTGCCAGCTCCGCCGACAGGGGGCATGTTGGTGCTTTCTTT.

The CDR3 DNA follows: TGTGCCAGCAGCTTAGGACAGGGGTCGATGAACACTGAAGCTTTCTTT. This sequence encodes CASSLGQGSMNTEAFF. The V gene is TRBV7-9, the J gene TRBJ1-1, with 8 bases aligning to TRBD1. The CDR3 has 16 residues. CDR1 is SEHNR and CDR2 is FQNEAQ in the germline V gene (reference sequence). V lost 1 base and J lost 0; bases outside the gene matches: 4.

CDR3 region: CSAIRDTEAFF. CDR3 DNA: TGCAGTGCTATAAGGGATACTGAAGCTTTCTTT. The V call is TRBV20-1, the J call TRBJ1-1, with no clear D. The CDR3 consists of 11 residues. The V end lost 4 bases, the J end lost 5 bases, and 8 bases lay between the germline ends. Germline lookup yields CDR1 DFQATT and CDR2 SNEGSKA (reference sequence).

J is TRBJ2-7 and V is TRBV9; D gene ambiguous. V lost 7 bases and J 7 bases, leaving 12 bases between the germline ends. Germline V gene lookup returns CDR1 SGDLS and CDR2 YYNGEE. This CDR3 comprises 11 residues. The CDR3 loop is CASLTRGEQYF. DNA for the CDR3: TGTGCCAGCCTCACCCGTGGGGAGCAGTACTTC.

The chain combines TRBV11-2 with TRBJ1-2, with 8 positions matching TRBD1. CDR3 length: 12 residues. After removal of 5 bases from V and 7 bases from J, the junction contained 3 bases not matched to a gene. Germline CDR1 and CDR2: SGHAT and FQNNGV. The CDR3 spells CASSADRGGYTF. In nucleotides, the CDR3 is TGTGCCAGCAGCGCTGACAGGGGTGGCTACACCTTC.

This chain joins TRBV7-2 and TRBJ2-6, with a weak D call TRBD1 (5 bases). Germline values: CDR1 SGHTA, CDR2 FQGNSA. With 4 bases removed from V and 0 bases from J, the gap between germline ends came to 7 bases. The CDR3 has 15 residues. The CDR3 DNA sequence: TGTGCCAGCAGCTCCAGGGACTCTGGGGCCAACGTCCTGACTTTC. Amino acids: CASSSRDSGANVLTF.

This chain connects TRBV12-3 or TRBV12-4 to TRBJ1-1; a weak D match, TRBD1 (5 bases). Trimming took off 6 bases at V and 7 bases at J, with 9 bases between the two ends. The CDR3 is made up of 11 amino acids. CDR3 amino acids: CASRSRGEAFF. CDR3 bases: TGTGCCAGCAGGTCGAGGGGTGAAGCTTTCTTT.

J is TRBJ2-2 and V is TRBV7-6, with D uncertain. Germline CDR1 and CDR2: SGHVS and FNYEAQ. Trimming left V 4 bases short and J 5 bases short, with 8 bases between. The CDR3 is 13 amino acids. As DNA, the CDR3 is TGTGCCAGCAGCTCGGGCCCAACCGGGGAGCTGTTTTTT. Its protein is CASSSGPTGELFF.

This sequence joins TRBV6-5 and TRBJ2-1; 10 bases are a match to TRBD2. Germline trimming cut 2 bases from V and 7 bases from J; bases unmatched to any gene: 5. The CDR3 is 15 residues long. The germline V gene encodes CDR1 MNHEY and CDR2 SVGAGI. For the CDR3, the DNA is TGTGCCAGCAGTTACAGCGGGGGGGCGGTAAATGAGCAGTTCTTC. Protein: CASSYSGGAVNEQFF.

The chain has TRBV4-1 and TRBJ2-5; D may correspond to TRBD1 or TRBD2 (5 bases each). Trimming left V 2 bases short and J 1 base short, with 8 bases between. Looked up from germline, CDR1 is MGHRA and CDR2 is YSYEKL. This CDR3 is 14 amino acids long. In nucleotides, the CDR3 is TGCGCCAGCAGCCAATGGGACGCCCAAGAGACCCAGTACTTC. It encodes CASSQWDAQETQYF.

This chain joins TRBV6-8 and TRBJ1-4, with a possible D match to TRBD1 (5 bases). The V end was cut by 0 bases, the J end by 6 bases, with 14 bases between. The CDR3 contains 16 residues. CDR1 and CDR2 (germline): MNHGY, SAAAGT. DNA of the CDR3: TGTGCCAGCAGTTACTCGGGACGAGGGGACCATGAAAAACTGTTTTTT. This codes for CASSYSGRGDHEKLFF.

DNA for the CDR3: TGTGCCAGCCAGGGCCAGGGGGCGTTAGATACGCAGTATTTT. This codes for CASQGQGALDTQYF. V usage is TRBV5-4 and J usage is TRBJ2-3, with TRBD1 matching over 8 bases. CDR3 size: 14 residues. Germline CDR1 reads SGHNT; CDR2 reads YYREEE (reference sequence). V was clipped by 7 bases and J by 5 bases; unmatched bases: 9.

The chain couples TRBV27 to TRBJ1-4; D perhaps matches TRBD1 (5 bases). The CDR3 runs to 14 residues. From germline, CDR1 is MNHEY and CDR2 SMNVEV (reference sequence). V was shortened by 5 bases and J by 8 bases, with 15 bases between the two germline ends. CDR3 DNA sequence: TGTGCCAGCAGTGCACGGGACTCTGGCGAAAAACTGTTTTTT. Its translation: CASSARDSGEKLFF.

This chain links TRBV2 with TRBJ1-2; the D gene is possibly TRBD1 (6 bases). Trimming took 6 bases from V and 4 from J, leaving 15 bases between them. The germline CDR1 and CDR2 sequences are SNHLY and FYNNEI. The CDR3 consists of 14 residues. The CDR3 reads CASRGGGSPYGYTF. In nucleotides, the CDR3 is TGTGCCAGCAGGGGAGGGGGGTCCCCCTATGGCTACACCTTC.

The chain has TRBV5-1 and TRBJ2-1; D uncertain. In germline, CDR1 is SGHRS, CDR2 YFSETQ. Trimming removed 0 bases from V and 3 bases from J, with 10 bases in between. The CDR3 runs to 15 residues. CDR3 nucleotides: TGCGCCAGCAGCTTGGTTAGTGGTGTCTACAATGAGCAGTTCTTC. It codes for CASSLVSGVYNEQFF.

The chain couples TRBV10-3 to TRBJ2-1; D possibly corresponds to TRBD2 (5 bases). CDR1 ENHRY and CDR2 SYGVKD come from the germline V gene. The CDR3 has 17 residues. Deletions cut 4 bases from V and 0 bases from J, with 16 bases between. The DNA for the CDR3 is TGTGCCATCAGTGTCACCCTTAGCGTTAGCTCCTACAATGAGCAGTTCTTC. Translation gives CAISVTLSVSSYNEQFF.

V gene TRBV6-5 combines with J gene TRBJ2-2; D is ambiguous. This CDR3 has 14 residues. V was trimmed by 0 bases and J by 5 bases, leaving 7 bases between them. The germline gives CDR1 MNHEY, CDR2 SVGAGI. This CDR3 is CASSYSAWTGELFF. For the CDR3, the DNA is TGTGCCAGCAGTTACTCAGCGTGGACCGGGGAGCTGTTTTTT.

J is TRBJ1-1 and V is TRBV10-1; 7 nucleotides line up with TRBD1. The CDR3 runs to 13 residues. The V gene end was trimmed by 5 bases and the J gene end by 6 bases; junction bases not matched to a gene: 6. The germline V gene encodes CDR1 WNHNN and CDR2 SYGVQD (reference sequence). The CDR3 region is CASSPTGVAEAFF. CDR3 DNA sequence: TGCGCCAGCAGTCCCACAGGGGTGGCTGAAGCTTTCTTT.

V usage is TRBV19 and J usage is TRBJ2-1; D may be TRBD1 (6 bases). This CDR3 has 17 residues. Between the trimmed V and J ends, which lost 5 bases and 0 bases, there was a span of 17 bases. The germline V gene has CDR1 LNHDA and CDR2 SQIVND (reference sequence). The CDR3 region is CASSLLPGGSSYNEQFF. In DNA, the CDR3 is TGTGCCAGTAGTCTCCTCCCTGGGGGCAGCTCCTACAATGAGCAGTTCTTC.